A selection of T cell receptor beta chains follows, all from one sample in a study of T cells after yellow fever vaccination. TCRdb re-derived calls from the 5' RACE reads in MiXCR, one entry per CDR3 protein. The top ten clones hold around 25% of a sample with some 110,000 distinct CDR3 sequences, roughly 8.4% of them seen once. Material: CD8+ T cells sorted from PBMCs, obtained 45 days after the yellow fever booster vaccination. All receptors come from a man in his thirties or forties who received the YFV17D yellow fever vaccine. Both conserved end residues are part of each CDR3. Fields, in order: clone size, J gene, V gene, D gene, CDR3 protein, CDR3 DNA. The D gene is left open where the match is weak. Expanded clones get a size class; other rows say once, few or many, or leave the size out.

clone size: many; J gene: TRBJ1-1; V gene: TRBV29-1; D gene: -; CDR3 protein: CSVENVGVGSTEAFF; CDR3 DNA: TGCAGCGTTGAAAATGTCGGGGTGGGGAGCACTGAAGCTTTCTTT
clone size: -; J gene: TRBJ1-1; V gene: TRBV6-5; D gene: -; CDR3 protein: CASIIGTRAFF; CDR3 DNA: TGTGCCAGCATTATAGGGACACGGGCTTTCTTT
clone size: -; J gene: TRBJ1-6; V gene: TRBV7-2; D gene: -; CDR3 protein: CASSLTGGAGYSPLHF; CDR3 DNA: TGTGCCAGCAGCTTGACGGGGGGGGCTGGATATTCACCCCTCCACTTT
clone size: few; J gene: TRBJ2-7; V gene: TRBV19; D gene: -; CDR3 protein: CASSLFTGPSYEQYF; CDR3 DNA: TGTGCCAGTAGTTTATTTACAGGGCCTTCCTACGAGCAGTACTTC
clone size: many; J gene: TRBJ2-7; V gene: TRBV12-5; D gene: -; CDR3 protein: CASGPSGVTYEQYF; CDR3 DNA: TGTGCTAGTGGTCCCTCCGGGGTGACCTACGAGCAGTACTTC
clone size: many; J gene: TRBJ2-1; V gene: TRBV6-2/TRBV6-3; D gene: -; CDR3 protein: CAISPTAYNEQFF; CDR3 DNA: TGTGCCATCTCTCCCACGGCATACAATGAGCAGTTCTTC
clone size: many; J gene: TRBJ2-2; V gene: TRBV29-1; D gene: -; CDR3 protein: CSVDLDGNTGELFF; CDR3 DNA: TGCAGCGTTGACCTAGATGGGAACACCGGGGAGCTGTTTTTT
clone size: many; J gene: TRBJ2-1; V gene: TRBV4-3; D gene: TRBD2; CDR3 protein: CASSQDSTSGDEQFF; CDR3 DNA: TGCGCCAGCAGCCAAGATTCGACTAGCGGGGATGAGCAGTTCTTC
clone size: many; J gene: TRBJ1-4; V gene: TRBV11-2; D gene: -; CDR3 protein: CASSSNPTDVVETNEKLFF; CDR3 DNA: TGTGCCAGCAGCTCAAACCCGACGGACGTTGTGGAGACTAATGAAAAACTGTTTTTT
clone size: many; J gene: TRBJ2-7; V gene: TRBV7-6; D gene: -; CDR3 protein: CASSPEPVSYEQYF; CDR3 DNA: TGTGCCAGCAGCCCGGAGCCTGTCTCCTACGAGCAGTACTTC
clone size: few; J gene: TRBJ2-1; V gene: TRBV6-2/TRBV6-3; D gene: TRBD2; CDR3 protein: CASSYLGTSSYNEQFF; CDR3 DNA: TGTGCCAGCAGTTACCTTGGGACTAGCTCCTACAATGAGCAGTTCTTC
clone size: many; J gene: TRBJ2-1; V gene: TRBV29-1; D gene: -; CDR3 protein: CSVFRDLYNEQFF; CDR3 DNA: TGCAGCGTTTTCCGGGACCTCTACAATGAGCAGTTCTTC
clone size: many; J gene: TRBJ2-7; V gene: TRBV29-1; D gene: TRBD1; CDR3 protein: CSVPRDRLGEQYF; CDR3 DNA: TGCAGCGTCCCCAGGGACAGGTTGGGGGAGCAGTACTTC
clone size: many; J gene: TRBJ2-7; V gene: TRBV2; D gene: TRBD2; CDR3 protein: CASSAAGAYEQYF; CDR3 DNA: TGTGCCAGCAGTGCCGCGGGAGCTTACGAGCAGTACTTC
clone size: -; J gene: TRBJ2-1; V gene: TRBV7-9; D gene: -; CDR3 protein: CASSLGTPNEQFF; CDR3 DNA: TGTGCCAGCAGCCTTGGGACTCCCAATGAGCAGTTCTTC
clone size: many; J gene: TRBJ1-1; V gene: TRBV6-1; D gene: -; CDR3 protein: CASRGLGGNTEAFF; CDR3 DNA: TGTGCCAGCAGGGGGCTAGGGGGGAACACTGAAGCTTTCTTT
clone size: -; J gene: TRBJ2-7; V gene: TRBV12-3/TRBV12-4; D gene: -; CDR3 protein: CASSTHGLSGHEQYF; CDR3 DNA: TGTGCCAGCAGTACTCACGGCCTCAGCGGGCACGAGCAGTACTTC
clone size: -; J gene: TRBJ2-5; V gene: TRBV3-1; D gene: -; CDR3 protein: CASSQGHSLGETQYF; CDR3 DNA: TGTGCCAGCAGCCAAGGCCACAGTTTGGGCGAGACCCAGTACTTC
clone size: many; J gene: TRBJ1-2; V gene: TRBV7-9; D gene: TRBD1; CDR3 protein: CASRHSGTGGGYTF; CDR3 DNA: TGTGCCAGCAGACACTCCGGGACAGGGGGTGGCTACACCTTC
clone size: many; J gene: TRBJ2-1; V gene: TRBV29-1; D gene: -; CDR3 protein: CSVKSISYNEQFF; CDR3 DNA: TGCAGCGTTAAGAGTATTTCCTACAATGAGCAGTTCTTC
clone size: few; J gene: TRBJ2-7; V gene: TRBV12-3/TRBV12-4; D gene: -; CDR3 protein: CASSSHGYEQYF; CDR3 DNA: TGTGCCAGCAGCTCACATGGCTACGAGCAGTACTTC
clone size: many; J gene: TRBJ2-7; V gene: TRBV6-5; D gene: TRBD2; CDR3 protein: CASSYSDGTSGMSSYEQYF; CDR3 DNA: TGTGCCAGCAGTTACTCGGACGGGACTAGCGGGATGAGCTCCTACGAGCAGTACTTC
clone size: -; J gene: TRBJ2-7; V gene: TRBV19; D gene: -; CDR3 protein: CASSIGHSYEQYF; CDR3 DNA: TGTGCCAGTAGTATAGGTCACAGCTACGAGCAGTACTTC
clone size: many; J gene: TRBJ2-7; V gene: TRBV29-1; D gene: -; CDR3 protein: CSVGVGNSYEQYF; CDR3 DNA: TGCAGCGTTGGGGTGGGCAACTCCTACGAGCAGTACTTC
clone size: many; J gene: TRBJ2-1; V gene: TRBV4-3; D gene: -; CDR3 protein: CASSQASGYNEQFF; CDR3 DNA: TGCGCCAGCAGCCAAGCAAGCGGATACAATGAGCAGTTCTTC
clone size: -; J gene: TRBJ2-1; V gene: TRBV4-1; D gene: -; CDR3 protein: CASSLIRWDEQFF; CDR3 DNA: TGCGCCAGCAGCCTAATACGTTGGGATGAGCAGTTCTTC
clone size: many; J gene: TRBJ2-7; V gene: TRBV10-3; D gene: -; CDR3 protein: CAISEAGQTYEQYF; CDR3 DNA: TGTGCCATCAGTGAAGCCGGACAGACCTACGAGCAGTACTTC
clone size: few; J gene: TRBJ2-1; V gene: TRBV14; D gene: -; CDR3 protein: CASSPDPYSYNEQFF; CDR3 DNA: TGTGCCAGCAGCCCTGACCCATACTCCTACAATGAGCAGTTCTTC
clone size: many; J gene: TRBJ2-2; V gene: TRBV29-1; D gene: -; CDR3 protein: CSAVLGAGELFF; CDR3 DNA: TGCAGCGCAGTTCTGGGGGCCGGGGAGCTGTTTTTT
clone size: many; J gene: TRBJ2-3; V gene: TRBV2; D gene: TRBD2; CDR3 protein: CASTAGGSSTDTQYF; CDR3 DNA: TGTGCCAGCACTGCGGGAGGATCGAGCACAGATACGCAGTATTTT
clone size: many; J gene: TRBJ2-5; V gene: TRBV15; D gene: -; CDR3 protein: CATSRDLGSQETQYF; CDR3 DNA: TGTGCCACCAGCAGAGATCTAGGGTCCCAAGAGACCCAGTACTTC
clone size: -; J gene: TRBJ2-1; V gene: TRBV30; D gene: -; CDR3 protein: CAWSSWDSGEVFF; CDR3 DNA: TGTGCCTGGAGTTCGTGGGACTCAGGGGAGGTGTTCTTC
clone size: many; J gene: TRBJ2-7; V gene: TRBV7-2; D gene: -; CDR3 protein: CASSFQGSSYEQYF; CDR3 DNA: TGTGCCAGCAGCTTTCAGGGGAGCTCCTACGAGCAGTACTTC
clone size: few; J gene: TRBJ2-7; V gene: TRBV7-2; D gene: TRBD1; CDR3 protein: CASSLPAGQGTSYEQYF; CDR3 DNA: TGTGCCAGCAGCTTACCGGCAGGACAGGGGACCTCCTACGAGCAGTACTTC
clone size: many; J gene: TRBJ2-1; V gene: TRBV12-3/TRBV12-4; D gene: -; CDR3 protein: CASSYGDEQFF; CDR3 DNA: TGTGCCAGCAGTTACGGGGATGAGCAGTTCTTC
clone size: few; J gene: TRBJ2-7; V gene: TRBV7-9; D gene: TRBD1; CDR3 protein: CASSQDRDRGDEQYF; CDR3 DNA: TGTGCCAGCAGCCAGGACCGGGACAGGGGCGACGAGCAGTACTTC
clone size: many; J gene: TRBJ2-1; V gene: TRBV7-8; D gene: -; CDR3 protein: CASSLTGGGHRYNEQFF; CDR3 DNA: TGTGCCAGCAGCTTGACAGGTGGTGGTCACCGTTACAATGAGCAGTTCTTC